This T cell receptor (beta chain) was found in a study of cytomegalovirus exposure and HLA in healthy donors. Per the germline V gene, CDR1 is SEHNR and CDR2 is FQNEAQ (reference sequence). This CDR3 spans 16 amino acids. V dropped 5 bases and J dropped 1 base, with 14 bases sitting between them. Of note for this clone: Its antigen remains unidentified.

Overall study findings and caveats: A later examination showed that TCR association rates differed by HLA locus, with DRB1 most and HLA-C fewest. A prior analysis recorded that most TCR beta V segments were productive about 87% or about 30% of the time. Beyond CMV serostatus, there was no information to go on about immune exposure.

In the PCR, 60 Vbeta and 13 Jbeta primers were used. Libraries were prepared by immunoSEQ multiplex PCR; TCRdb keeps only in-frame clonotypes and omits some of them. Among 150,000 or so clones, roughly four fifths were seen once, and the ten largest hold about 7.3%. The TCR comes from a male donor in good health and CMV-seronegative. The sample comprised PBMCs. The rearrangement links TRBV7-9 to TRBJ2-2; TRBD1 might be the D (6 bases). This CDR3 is CASSLHRVRNTGELFF. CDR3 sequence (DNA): TGTGCCAGCAGCCTCCACAGGGTTCGGAACACCGGGGAGCTGTTTTTT.